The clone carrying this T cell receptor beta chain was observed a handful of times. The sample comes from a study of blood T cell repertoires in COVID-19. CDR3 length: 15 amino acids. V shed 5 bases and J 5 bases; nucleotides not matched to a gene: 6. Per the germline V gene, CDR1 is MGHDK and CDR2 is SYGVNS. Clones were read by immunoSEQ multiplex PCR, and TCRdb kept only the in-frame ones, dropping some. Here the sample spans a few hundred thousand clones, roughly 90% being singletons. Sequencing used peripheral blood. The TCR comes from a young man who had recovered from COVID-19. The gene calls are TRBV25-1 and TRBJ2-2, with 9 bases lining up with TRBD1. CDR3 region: CASSHAGTGTGELFF. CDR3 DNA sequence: TGTGCCAGCAGTCACGCCGGGACAGGGACCGGGGAGCTGTTTTTT.